These 5 T cell receptor beta chains were all obtained from the same sample, sequenced in a study of T cell responses to AZD1222 COVID-19 vaccine. The repertoire was sequenced with immunoSEQ multiplex PCR; TCRdb's copy has only in-frame clones and lacks some. The repertoire includes 110,000 or so clones, just over 90% of them detected once, and approximately 4.9% sits in the top ten. The specimen was peripheral blood, collected on day 0 of AZD1222 vaccination. These receptors came from an adult in good health.

The V call is TRBV4-3, the J call TRBJ1-1; no reliable D call. Trimming removed 0 bases at V and 8 bases at J, with 16 bases between. There are 15 residues in the CDR3. Looked up from germline, CDR1 is LGHNA and CDR2 is YSLEER. In DNA, the CDR3 is TGCGCCAGCAGCCAAGATTACGGCGGGATGGGGGAAGCTTTCTTT. Its protein product is CASSQDYGGMGEAFF.

The J gene is TRBJ2-7, the V gene TRBV5-1, with a tentative D call TRBD1 (6 bases). V lost 0 bases to trimming and J lost 7 bases, with 14 bases between them. The germline gives CDR1 SGHRS, CDR2 YFSETQ. CDR3 length: 14 amino acids. Here the CDR3 reads CASSLAISQGEQYF. In DNA, the CDR3 is TGCGCCAGCAGCTTGGCCATAAGCCAGGGGGAGCAGTACTTC.

The chain uses TRBV30 and TRBJ2-1; no definite D call. CDR3 size: 11 residues. Germline V gives CDR1 GTSNPN, CDR2 SVGIG (reference sequence). V dropped 4 bases and J dropped 5 bases, with 6 bases sitting between them. CDR3: CAWTGHNEQFF. CDR3 in DNA: TGTGCCTGGACAGGACACAATGAGCAGTTCTTC.

This chain uses TRBV21-1 with TRBJ1-6; the D call in the table, TRBD1, was not verified against the DNA. TRBV21-1 is listed as a pseudogene. The CDR3 contains 14 residues. DNA for the CDR3: TGTGCCAGCAGCAGACGACAGGGGATCTCACCCCTCCACTTT. It is translated as CASSRRQGISPLHF.

The V gene is TRBV2, the J gene TRBJ2-6; no clear D. The CDR3 length is 15 residues. Germline V gene sequence: CDR1 SNHLY, CDR2 FYNNEI. With 3 bases removed from V and 1 base from J, the gap between germline ends came to 7 bases. The CDR3 bases are TGTGCCAGCAGTGACTGGGGTTCTGGGGCCAACGTCCTGACTTTC. It translates to CASSDWGSGANVLTF.